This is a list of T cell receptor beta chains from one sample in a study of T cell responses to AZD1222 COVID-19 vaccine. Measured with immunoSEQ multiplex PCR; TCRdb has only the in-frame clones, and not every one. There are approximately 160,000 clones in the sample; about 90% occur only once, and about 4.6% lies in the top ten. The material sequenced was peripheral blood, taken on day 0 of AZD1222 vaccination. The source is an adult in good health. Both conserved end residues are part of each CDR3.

CDR3aa: CASSSPGLAGVDYEQYF
v_gene: TRBV28
j_gene: TRBJ2-7

CDR3aa: CASSEGDSSYNEQFF
v_gene: TRBV6-4
j_gene: TRBJ2-1

CDR3aa: CASSPPNSPREQYF
v_gene: TRBV11-3
j_gene: TRBJ2-7

CDR3aa: CASSPTPSGSGETQYF
v_gene: TRBV4-3
j_gene: TRBJ2-5

CDR3aa: CASSRNIGTEAFF
v_gene: TRBV27
j_gene: TRBJ1-1

CDR3aa: CASSLSNGRGGQLFF
v_gene: TRBV11-2
j_gene: TRBJ2-2

CDR3aa: CASSQSNTSGSDEQFF
v_gene: TRBV23-1
j_gene: TRBJ2-1

CDR3aa: CATSDPRQGGNEQFF
v_gene: TRBV24-1
j_gene: TRBJ2-1

CDR3aa: CASWPGSSYNSPLHF
v_gene: TRBV28
j_gene: TRBJ1-6

CDR3aa: CATSREGGGETQYF
v_gene: TRBV15
j_gene: TRBJ2-5

CDR3aa: CASSRTSGIYEQYF
v_gene: TRBV7-8
j_gene: TRBJ2-7

CDR3aa: CSATPGLADYNEQFF
v_gene: TRBV29-1
j_gene: TRBJ2-1

CDR3aa: CSASYEKSGTYEQYF
v_gene: TRBV20-1
j_gene: TRBJ2-7

CDR3aa: CASSLGGQGASYNEQFF
v_gene: TRBV7-8
j_gene: TRBJ2-1

CDR3aa: CASRKTGGYSYTF
v_gene: TRBV27
j_gene: TRBJ1-2

CDR3aa: CASSPLGDRGRNEQFF
v_gene: TRBV27
j_gene: TRBJ2-1

CDR3aa: CASRRLAGSTDTQYF
v_gene: TRBV4-3
j_gene: TRBJ2-3

CDR3aa: CASSIAGRETQYF
v_gene: TRBV18
j_gene: TRBJ2-5

CDR3aa: CASSSGQPTGQETQYF
v_gene: TRBV7-2
j_gene: TRBJ2-5

CDR3aa: CASSLVGTGEQFF
v_gene: TRBV11-2
j_gene: TRBJ2-1

CDR3aa: CASSVGGLQRDYTF
v_gene: TRBV9
j_gene: TRBJ1-2

CDR3aa: CASSLGRAGGIGELFF
v_gene: TRBV6-2/TRBV6-3
j_gene: TRBJ2-2

CDR3aa: CASSPDRVVNWNIQYF
v_gene: TRBV7-9
j_gene: TRBJ2-4

CDR3aa: CASSWDNGNSGANVLTF
v_gene: TRBV5-1
j_gene: TRBJ2-6

CDR3aa: CASSLMGGLGETQYF
v_gene: TRBV5-6
j_gene: TRBJ2-5

CDR3aa: CAISDQGAGGQYF
v_gene: TRBV10-3
j_gene: TRBJ2-7

CDR3aa: CASSPYTDTQYF
v_gene: TRBV18
j_gene: TRBJ2-3

CDR3aa: CATSRYRGNTEAFF
v_gene: TRBV15
j_gene: TRBJ1-1

CDR3aa: CASSLTVNTEAFF
v_gene: TRBV11-2
j_gene: TRBJ1-1

CDR3aa: CASSSLAGGITDTQYF
v_gene: TRBV11-2
j_gene: TRBJ2-3

CDR3aa: CASSLTAVSYEQYF
v_gene: TRBV5-4
j_gene: TRBJ2-7

CDR3aa: CASSLWTGLNEKLFF
v_gene: TRBV5-1
j_gene: TRBJ1-4

CDR3aa: CASSFYGETQYF
v_gene: TRBV27
j_gene: TRBJ2-5

CDR3aa: CASSQDLHRGRIGDTGELFF
v_gene: TRBV4-2
j_gene: TRBJ2-2

CDR3aa: CASSSTPLSIGYTF
v_gene: TRBV7-9
j_gene: TRBJ1-2

CDR3aa: CASSWAVRNTEAFF
v_gene: TRBV2
j_gene: TRBJ1-1

CDR3aa: CASRERGQEETQYF
v_gene: TRBV19
j_gene: TRBJ2-5

CDR3aa: CASSNYPGLSPETQYF
v_gene: TRBV19
j_gene: TRBJ2-5

CDR3aa: CSASSLLETGELFF
v_gene: TRBV20-1
j_gene: TRBJ2-2

CDR3aa: CASSLGKGYEQYF
v_gene: TRBV5-1
j_gene: TRBJ2-7

CDR3aa: CASSLRTGGSYNEQFF
v_gene: TRBV14
j_gene: TRBJ2-1

CDR3aa: CASSPSVVNTEAFF
v_gene: TRBV3-1/TRBV3-2
j_gene: TRBJ1-1

CDR3aa: CASSQDDDEREGRDIQYF
v_gene: TRBV3-1/TRBV3-2
j_gene: TRBJ2-4

CDR3aa: CASSQGTSGRVYEQYF
v_gene: TRBV4-1
j_gene: TRBJ2-7

CDR3aa: CASSVGLNLGGVNYGYTF
v_gene: TRBV9
j_gene: TRBJ1-2

CDR3aa: CASSTRGTAYGYTF
v_gene: TRBV9
j_gene: TRBJ1-2

CDR3aa: CASPGTSGYILWDNEQFF
v_gene: TRBV21-1
j_gene: TRBJ2-1

CDR3aa: CASSLGLADNEQFF
v_gene: TRBV5-1
j_gene: TRBJ2-1

CDR3aa: CASSPAASSYEQYF
v_gene: TRBV4-1
j_gene: TRBJ2-7

CDR3aa: CASSQDIRGLQPQHF
v_gene: TRBV4-2
j_gene: TRBJ1-5

CDR3aa: CASSWGLAGPMGETQYF
v_gene: TRBV7-2
j_gene: TRBJ2-5

CDR3aa: CASSLTGGAGTSTDTQYF
v_gene: TRBV7-8
j_gene: TRBJ2-3

CDR3aa: CASSPGGGVDEQFF
v_gene: TRBV5-4
j_gene: TRBJ2-1

CDR3aa: CASSRDTSSYNEQFF
v_gene: TRBV4-1
j_gene: TRBJ2-1

CDR3aa: CASSRLAGISDTQYF
v_gene: TRBV6-4
j_gene: TRBJ2-3

CDR3aa: CASSASGTELYGYTF
v_gene: TRBV5-1
j_gene: TRBJ1-2

CDR3aa: CASSPQGMSNEQFF
v_gene: TRBV28
j_gene: TRBJ2-1

CDR3aa: CASSPGSYNEQFF
v_gene: TRBV4-3
j_gene: TRBJ2-1